The 7 T cell receptor beta chains reported below all come from one sample, sequenced in a study of OX40 agonist ivuxolimab in advanced cancers. Produced via immunoSEQ multiplex PCR; TCRdb's table is partial and in-frame only. Found here are about 78,000 clones, around nine tenths of them singletons; the top ten hold roughly 0.26%. The sample was CD4+ or CD8+ T cells sorted from blood, taken in a trial of the OX40 agonist ivuxolimab. The receptors shown here come from an adult with an advanced solid tumor such as melanoma, head and neck, liver or kidney cancer.

The chain carries TRBV10-1 and TRBJ2-7; D unclear. The CDR3 runs 13 residues. The V end lost 3 bases, the J end lost 3 bases, and 9 bases lay between the germline ends. Germline V gene lookup returns CDR1 WNHNN and CDR2 SYGVQD (reference sequence). The CDR3 DNA follows: TGCGCCAGCAGTGAAACGCTCGGCTACGAGCAGTACTTC. Amino acid sequence: CASSETLGYEQYF.

This chain connects TRBV6-5 to TRBJ2-4; D is unclear. The CDR3 sequence is 13 residues long. V was shortened by 5 bases and J by 6 bases, with 11 bases between the two germline ends. CDR1 is MNHEY, CDR2 SVGAGI, per germline. CDR3 in DNA: TGTGCCAGCAGTACGCCTCTATCAAACATTCAGTACTTC. Translated: CASSTPLSNIQYF.

The chain has TRBV10-3 and TRBJ2-1; 14 bases align to TRBD2. V lost 8 bases and J lost 4; bases outside the gene matches: 4. The CDR3 consists of 15 residues. The germline V gene has CDR1 ENHRY and CDR2 SYGVKD. Here the CDR3 DNA reads TGTGCCATCGGGGGACTAGCGGGAGATTACAATGAGCAGTTCTTC. It encodes CAIGGLAGDYNEQFF.

V and J are TRBV29-1 and TRBJ2-7; D gene ambiguous. The CDR3 has 11 amino acids. Between the trimmed V and J ends, which lost 4 bases and 9 bases, there was a span of 13 bases. Per germline, CDR1 SQVTM and CDR2 ANQGSEA. The CDR3 coding sequence is TGCAGCGTTGGTGTGGAGTTCCGGCAGTACTTC. Encoded protein: CSVGVEFRQYF.

J is TRBJ1-2 and V is TRBV28; 7 positions match TRBD1. The CDR3 has 15 amino acids. The trim removed 6 bases at V and 3 bases at J, leaving 10 bases unmatched. CDR1 and CDR2 (germline): MDHEN, SYDVKM. In DNA form, the CDR3 reads TGTGCCAGCAGGGGGACAGTCGGCGGCGACTATGGCTACACCTTC. Translating gives CASRGTVGGDYGYTF.

The J gene is TRBJ2-1, the V gene TRBV29-1; TRBD2 aligns across 7 bases. Germline V lookup: CDR1 SQVTM, CDR2 ANQGSEA. CDR3 size: 12 residues. V trimming: 6 bases; J trimming: 9 bases; junction bases outside the gene matches: 8. The CDR3 here is CSVGLPSAEQFF. For the CDR3, the DNA is TGCAGCGTGGGACTACCTAGTGCTGAGCAGTTCTTC.

The CDR3: CASSSGQGARGQETQYF. For the CDR3, the DNA is TGCGCCAGCAGCTCGGGACAGGGGGCGCGGGGACAAGAGACCCAGTACTTC. This chain uses TRBV5-1 with TRBJ2-5; 12 bases are shared with TRBD1. Germline CDR1 and CDR2: SGHRS and YFSETQ. The V and J ends lost 3 bases and 2 bases, in that order; junction bases with no gene match: 8. CDR3 length: 17 residues.